Listed here are 2 T cell receptor beta chains from one sample, sequenced in a study of CD4 T cells in relation to SARS-CoV-2 and coronaviruses. Sequenced by immunoSEQ multiplex PCR; TCRdb stores in-frame clones only, minus some. The sample includes approximately 20,000 clones, approximately 72% of them seen just once. Before the COVID-19 pandemic, during about 2010-2019, CD4+ T cells were taken from unexposed donors. CD4+ T cells were isolated from the cells after about nine days of culture. Their antigens remain unidentified. The sample was CD4+ T cells from PBMCs, cultured in vitro. The receptor set was obtained from a human donor in good health.

The rearrangement joins TRBV11-1 to TRBJ1-2, with D maybe TRBD1 (6 bases). Germline V CDR1 and CDR2: SGHAT, FQDESV (reference sequence). V was cut by 5 bases and J by 3 bases, with 13 bases left in between. This CDR3 contains 14 residues. Here the CDR3 reads CASSAAGEYYGYTF. The CDR3 nucleotides read TGTGCCAGCAGCGCCGCAGGGGAATACTATGGCTACACCTTC.

This clone was counted a single time. The V and J genes are TRBV7-2 and TRBJ2-7; 9 bases align to TRBD1. CDR1 and CDR2 from the germline V gene are SGHTA and FQGNSA. This CDR3 region has 16 residues. Trimming took 5 bases from V and 3 from J; bases not matched to a gene: 11. Here the CDR3 DNA reads TGTGCCAGCAGCCCGACACTACAGGGGGCGGGCTACGAGCAGTACTTC. This translates into CASSPTLQGAGYEQYF.